The 13 T cell receptor beta chains listed next were all sequenced from one sample in a study of blood T cells in healthy people across ages. A second about 7 to 12 cycle PCR used barcoded and J-beta primers. TCRdb reprocessed the 5' RACE reads with MiXCR, giving one entry per CDR3 protein. Of 540,000 or so distinct CDR3 sequences detected, under 55% appear once; the ten largest clones hold around 23%. Material: blood. These receptor sequences come from an elderly man in good health.

In nucleotides, the CDR3 is TGCGCCAGCAGCTTGGTCCCCAGGGTGGGCCAAGAGACCCAGTACTTC. Translation gives CASSLVPRVGQETQYF. The chain is built from TRBV5-1 and TRBJ2-5, with D possibly matching TRBD1 (5 bases). There are 16 residues in the CDR3. Trimming removed 0 bases at V and 1 base at J, with 13 bases between. Germline loops: CDR1 SGHRS, CDR2 YFSETQ.

This clonotype turned up a few times. Possible read error: a much larger clone is one base away. This chain links TRBV6-5 with TRBJ1-5, with 7 bases lining up with TRBD1. Germline CDR1 reads MNHEY; CDR2 reads SVGAGI. This CDR3 comprises 17 residues. CDR3 residues: CASSYLTGKDSDQPQHF. The CDR3 nucleotides are TGTGCCAGCAGTTACTTGACAGGGAAGGATAGCGATCAGCCCCAGCATTTT.

CDR3 loop: CAWSKVRERSGELFF. Written as DNA, the CDR3 is TGTGCCTGGAGTAAGGTGCGGGAGCGTTCCGGGGAGCTGTTTTTT. The V gene is TRBV30, the J gene TRBJ2-2, with 7 bases identical to TRBD2. Trimming took 2 bases from V and 6 from J; bases not matched to a gene: 9. CDR3 length: 15 amino acids. Germline V gives CDR1 GTSNPN, CDR2 SVGIG (reference sequence).

The chain links TRBV6-2 or TRBV6-3 to TRBJ2-5, with D possibly TRBD2 on 7 matching bases. CDR1 is MNHEY, CDR2 SVGEGT, per germline. V shed 2 bases and J shed 5 bases, with 15 bases lying between them. The CDR3 covers 15 residues. The CDR3 reads CASSYHTGRVETQYF. CDR3 in DNA: TGTGCCAGCAGTTACCATACAGGGAGGGTTGAGACCCAGTACTTC.

This clonotype showed up just once. The chain is built from TRBV7-9 and TRBJ2-5; 8 positions agree with TRBD1. The V gene's germline CDR1 is SEHNR and CDR2 FQNEAQ (reference sequence). CDR3 size: 14 residues. With V trimmed by 4 bases and J by 2 bases, 3 bases remained unmatched. The CDR3 sequence: CASSSWDRQETQYF. In nucleotides, the CDR3 is TGTGCCAGCAGCTCCTGGGACAGGCAAGAGACCCAGTACTTC.

This clonotype showed up just a few times. The rearrangement links TRBV6-5 to TRBJ1-4; 7 bases are a match to TRBD1. Looked up from germline, CDR1 is MNHEY and CDR2 is SVGAGI. The CDR3 runs to 13 residues. Germline trimming cut 8 bases from V and 5 bases from J; bases unmatched to any gene: 5. CDR3 protein: CASADRQNEKLFF. The CDR3 DNA follows: TGTGCCAGCGCGGACAGGCAAAATGAAAAACTGTTTTTT.

The chain uses TRBV7-2 and TRBJ2-1; D uncertain. Germline V lookup: CDR1 SGHTA, CDR2 FQGNSA. The CDR3 length is 14 residues. With 5 bases removed from V and 5 bases from J, the gap between germline ends came to 13 bases. The CDR3 region has the DNA TGTGCCAGCAGCACGGATTACGGAGACAATGAGCAGTTCTTC. It is translated as CASSTDYGDNEQFF.

Ten or more counts support this clonotype. The CDR3, as DNA: TGTGCCAGCAGTTACTCCACAGGGTCGCACGGGCAGTACTTC. This gives the protein CASSYSTGSHGQYF. The chain carries TRBV6-6 and TRBJ2-7; the D gene is possibly TRBD1 (6 bases). CDR3 length: 14 amino acids. The V and J ends lost 0 bases and 9 bases respectively, with 15 bases between them. Looked up from germline, CDR1 is MNHNY and CDR2 is SVGAGI (reference sequence).

The rearrangement joins TRBV5-1 to TRBJ2-3; no firm D call. Germline V gene data show CDR1 as SGHRS and CDR2 as YFSETQ. V lost 1 base and J lost 6, with 12 bases in between. The CDR3 spans 14 residues. The CDR3 loop is CASSLRSGDDTQYF. Written as DNA, the CDR3 is TGCGCCAGCAGCTTGAGGTCAGGCGACGATACGCAGTATTTT.

About this clonotype itself: This may stem from a read error, because a much larger clone lies one nucleotide away. The chain uses TRBV7-8 and TRBJ2-1; the match to TRBD2 covers 8 bases. The trim removed 0 bases at V and 0 bases at J, leaving 4 bases unmatched. From germline, CDR1 is SGHVS and CDR2 FQNEAQ. This CDR3 region has 17 residues. The CDR3 loop reads CASSLAVSGNSYNEQFF. The CDR3 nucleotides read TGTGCCAGCAGCTTAGCAGTTAGCGGGAACTCCTACAATGAGCAGTTCTTC.

The chain uses TRBV20-1 and TRBJ2-3; 9 nucleotides match TRBD2. Germline values: CDR1 DFQATT, CDR2 SNEGSKA (reference sequence). V lost 6 bases, J lost 6 bases, and 13 bases stayed unmatched. The CDR3 is made up of 15 amino acids. CDR3: CSAPTSGRARDTQYF. The CDR3 DNA is TGCAGTGCACCAACTAGCGGGCGAGCTCGGGATACGCAGTATTTT.

The genes are TRBV7-3 and TRBJ1-1; perhaps TRBD1 as D (6 bases). V lost 5 bases to trimming and J lost 3 bases, with 10 bases between them. The CDR3 runs 13 residues. The germline V gene has CDR1 SGHTA and CDR2 FQGTGA. CDR3 loop: CASSPQGYTEAFF. The CDR3 DNA sequence: TGTGCCAGCAGCCCGCAGGGGTACACTGAAGCTTTCTTT.

This clonotype was observed a few times. V and J are TRBV12-3 or TRBV12-4 and TRBJ1-4; D ambiguous. The CDR3 consists of 19 residues. Trimming took off 1 base at V and 0 bases at J, with 18 bases between the two ends. CDR3 DNA sequence: TGTGCCAGCAGTTTAGGACGGAGCTCTCTTGATGCAACTAATGAAAAACTGTTTTTT. Its protein product is CASSLGRSSLDATNEKLFF.